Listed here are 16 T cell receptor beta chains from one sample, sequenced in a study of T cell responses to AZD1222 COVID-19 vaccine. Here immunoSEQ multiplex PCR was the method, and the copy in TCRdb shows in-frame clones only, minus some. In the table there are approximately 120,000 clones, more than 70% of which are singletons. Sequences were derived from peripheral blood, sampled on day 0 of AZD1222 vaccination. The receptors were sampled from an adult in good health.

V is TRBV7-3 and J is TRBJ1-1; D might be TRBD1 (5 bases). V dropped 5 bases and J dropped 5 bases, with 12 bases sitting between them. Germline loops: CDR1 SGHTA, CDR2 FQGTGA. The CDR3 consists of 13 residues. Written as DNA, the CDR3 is TGTGCCAGCAGCACCCAGGGTGGTACTGAAGCTTTCTTT. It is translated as CASSTQGGTEAFF.

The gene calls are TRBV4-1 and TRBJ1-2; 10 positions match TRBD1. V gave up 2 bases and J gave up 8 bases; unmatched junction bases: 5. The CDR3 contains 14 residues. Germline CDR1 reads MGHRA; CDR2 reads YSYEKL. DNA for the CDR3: TGCGCCAGCAGCCAATACCGGGACAGGGGAGGCTACACCTTC. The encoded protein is CASSQYRDRGGYTF.

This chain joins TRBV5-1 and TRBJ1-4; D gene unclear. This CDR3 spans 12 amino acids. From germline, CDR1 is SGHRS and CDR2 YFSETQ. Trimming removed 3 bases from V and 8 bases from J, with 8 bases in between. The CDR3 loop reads CASSSGGEKLFF. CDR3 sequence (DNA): TGCGCCAGCAGCTCGGGAGGAGAAAAACTGTTTTTT.

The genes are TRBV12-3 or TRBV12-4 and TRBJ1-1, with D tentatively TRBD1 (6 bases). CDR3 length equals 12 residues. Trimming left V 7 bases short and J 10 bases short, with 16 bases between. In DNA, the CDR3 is TGTGCCAGCAATCAGATGGGGGCCTCAGCTTTCTTT. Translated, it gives CASNQMGASAFF.

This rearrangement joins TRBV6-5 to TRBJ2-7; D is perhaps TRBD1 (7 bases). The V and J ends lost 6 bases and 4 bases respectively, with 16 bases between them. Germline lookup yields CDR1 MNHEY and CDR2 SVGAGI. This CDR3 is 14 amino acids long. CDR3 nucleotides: TGTGCCAGCAGGGGGGCAGGGGGGTTTTACGAGCAGTACTTC. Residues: CASRGAGGFYEQYF.

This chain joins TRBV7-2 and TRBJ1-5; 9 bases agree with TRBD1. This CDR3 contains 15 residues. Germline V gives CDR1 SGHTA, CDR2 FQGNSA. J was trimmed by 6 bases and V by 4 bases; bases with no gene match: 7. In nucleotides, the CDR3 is TGTGCCAGCAGCTACAGGGGGCGGGGGGGTCAGCCCCAGCATTTT. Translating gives CASSYRGRGGQPQHF.

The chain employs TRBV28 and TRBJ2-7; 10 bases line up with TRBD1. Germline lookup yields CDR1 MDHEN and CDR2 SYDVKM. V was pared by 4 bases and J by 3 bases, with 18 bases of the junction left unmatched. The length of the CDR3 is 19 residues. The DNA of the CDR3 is TGTGCCAGCAGTTCTCGGGGGGACAGGGGAGCCCAACCAAGCTACGAGCAGTACTTC. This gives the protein CASSSRGDRGAQPSYEQYF.

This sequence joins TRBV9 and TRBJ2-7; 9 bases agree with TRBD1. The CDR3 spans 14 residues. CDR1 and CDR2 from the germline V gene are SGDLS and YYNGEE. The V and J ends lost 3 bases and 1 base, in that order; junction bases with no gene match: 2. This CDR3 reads CASSEGQGSYEQYF. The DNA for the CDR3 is TGTGCCAGCAGCGAGGGACAGGGTTCCTACGAGCAGTACTTC.

The CDR3 bases are TGTGCCAGTAGTTCTCTCGGGAGGGGTCCCCAGCATTTT. This gives the protein CASSSLGRGPQHF. The chain is built from TRBV19 and TRBJ1-5, with a tentative D call TRBD1 (5 bases). The CDR3 is made up of 13 amino acids. V lost 5 bases and J lost 10, with 15 bases in between. The germline CDR1 and CDR2 sequences are LNHDA and SQIVND (reference sequence).

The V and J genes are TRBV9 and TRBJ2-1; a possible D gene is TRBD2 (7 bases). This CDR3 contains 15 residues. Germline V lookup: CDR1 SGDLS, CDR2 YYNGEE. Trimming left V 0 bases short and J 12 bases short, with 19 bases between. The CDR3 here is CASSVEGVGGLAQFF. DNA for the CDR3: TGTGCCAGCAGCGTAGAGGGGGTCGGGGGGCTGGCGCAGTTCTTC.

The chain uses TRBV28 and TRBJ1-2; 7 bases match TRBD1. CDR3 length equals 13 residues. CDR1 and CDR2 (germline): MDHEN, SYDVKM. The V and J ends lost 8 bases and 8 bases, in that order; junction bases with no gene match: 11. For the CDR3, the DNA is TGTGCCAGCCGAAGCGGACAGGTCAGAGGCTACACCTTC. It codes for CASRSGQVRGYTF.

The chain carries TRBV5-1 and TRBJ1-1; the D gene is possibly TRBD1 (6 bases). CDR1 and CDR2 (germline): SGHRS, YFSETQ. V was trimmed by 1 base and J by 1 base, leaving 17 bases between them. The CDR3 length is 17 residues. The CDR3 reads CASSLWGARGANTEAFF. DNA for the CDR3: TGCGCCAGCAGCTTGTGGGGGGCCCGGGGCGCGAACACTGAAGCTTTCTTT.

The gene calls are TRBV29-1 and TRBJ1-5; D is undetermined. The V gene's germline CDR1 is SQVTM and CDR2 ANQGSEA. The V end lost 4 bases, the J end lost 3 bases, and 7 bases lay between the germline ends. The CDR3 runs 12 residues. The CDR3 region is CSVAGANQPQHF. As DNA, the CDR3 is TGCAGCGTTGCTGGTGCCAATCAGCCCCAGCATTTT.

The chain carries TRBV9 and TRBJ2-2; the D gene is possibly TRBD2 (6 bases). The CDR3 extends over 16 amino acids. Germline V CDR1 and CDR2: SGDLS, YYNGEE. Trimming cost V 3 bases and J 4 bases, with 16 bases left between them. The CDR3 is CASSAIVGGPTGELFF. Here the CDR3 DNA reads TGTGCCAGCAGCGCCATCGTTGGAGGGCCCACCGGGGAGCTGTTTTTT.

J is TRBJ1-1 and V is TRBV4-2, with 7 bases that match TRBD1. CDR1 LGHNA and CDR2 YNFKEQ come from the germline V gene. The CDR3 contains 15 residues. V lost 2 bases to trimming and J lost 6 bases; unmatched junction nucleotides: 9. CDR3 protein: CASSQPDREGAEAFF. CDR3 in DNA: TGTGCCAGCAGCCAACCCGACAGGGAAGGGGCTGAAGCTTTCTTT.

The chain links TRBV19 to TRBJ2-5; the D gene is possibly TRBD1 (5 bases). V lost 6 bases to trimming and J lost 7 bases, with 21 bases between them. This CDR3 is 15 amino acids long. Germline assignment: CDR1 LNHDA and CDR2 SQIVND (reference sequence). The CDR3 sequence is CASSKEGVFIGTQYF. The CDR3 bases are TGTGCCAGTAGCAAAGAAGGGGTCTTTATCGGGACCCAGTACTTC.